This TCR beta chain was retrieved from a study of T cells expressing NK-cell markers. TCRdb re-called the 5' RACE reads; every CDR3 protein appears as one record, without DNA. Reported are 300,000 to 450,000 distinct CDR3 sequences; the ten largest clones contain over 4%. The TCR originated in a man aged 18-70 years in good health. The material sequenced was blood T cells: a sorted CD56 or NKG2C T cell subset, CD4+ or CD8+ T cells, or bulk PBMC T cells (not recorded which).

CDR3: CASNRQGNSNQPQHF. The chain links TRBV6-1 to TRBJ1-5; TCRdb's D call of TRBD1 is untestable without DNA. CDR3 length: 15 residues. Germline assignment: CDR1 MNHNS and CDR2 SASEGT.